The 7 T cell receptor beta chains below come from one sample, sequenced in a study of T cell repertoires in cytomegalovirus infection. TCRdb re-analysed the reads in MiXCR, keeping a single row per CDR3 protein. The sample includes around 250,000 distinct CDR3 sequences, about 18% of them seen just once. Sequenced material: CD8+ T cells from PBMCs. Receptors were obtained from a human donor in good health (CMV status not recorded). Some clones in this sample may be carry-over from other donors' samples.

This clonotype was observed at least ten times. The rearrangement links TRBV7-2 to TRBJ2-3; 9 bases line up with TRBD2. The ends lost 3 bases at V and 2 bases at J; junction bases unmatched: 6. Looked up from germline, CDR1 is SGHTA and CDR2 is FQGNSA. The CDR3 spans 16 residues. The CDR3 DNA follows: TGTGCCAGCAGCTTCGTTAGCGGGGGATACACAGATACGCAGTATTTT. This translates into CASSFVSGGYTDTQYF.

The chain combines TRBV28 with TRBJ2-3; the D is unclear. V was trimmed by 5 bases and J by 2 bases, leaving 23 bases between them. This CDR3 is built from 18 residues. CDR1 MDHEN and CDR2 SYDVKM come from the germline V gene. CDR3 sequence: CASSPGTASRVLTDTQYF. As DNA, the CDR3 is TGTGCCAGCAGTCCAGGCACAGCCAGTCGAGTCCTCACAGATACGCAGTATTTT.

There are many counts of this clonotype. The V gene is TRBV7-9, the J gene TRBJ1-1, with 7 bases that match TRBD1. The length of the CDR3 is 12 residues. The J segment lost 8 bases and the V segment lost 4 bases, leaving 4 bases of the junction unmatched. Germline V gene lookup returns CDR1 SEHNR and CDR2 FQNEAQ (reference sequence). CDR3 DNA sequence: TGTGCCAGCAGCTCCTGGGACAGCGAAGCTTTCTTT. As protein: CASSSWDSEAFF.

This clonotype was recorded a few times. The chain carries TRBV11-3 and TRBJ1-1; maybe TRBD1 (6 bases). The V end lost 0 bases, the J end lost 8 bases, and 7 bases lay between the germline ends. CDR1 is SGHNT, CDR2 YENEEA, per germline. The CDR3 is 12 amino acids. The CDR3 loop reads CASSLDGGEAFF. The CDR3 nucleotides read TGTGCCAGCAGCTTAGACGGGGGCGAAGCTTTCTTT.

The table lists this clonotype with many counts. The chain recombines TRBV7-2 with TRBJ1-1; unclear D gene. CDR1 and CDR2 (germline): SGHTA, FQGNSA. There are 15 residues in the CDR3. V lost 5 bases, J lost 4 bases, and 17 bases lay in between. The CDR3, as DNA: TGTGCCAGCAGCCCGTATTCGGAGTGGAGCACTGAAGCTTTCTTT. This translates into CASSPYSEWSTEAFF. The full variable domain, completed using reference TRBV7-2 and TRBJ1-1, is GAGVSQSPSNKVTEKGKDVELRCDPISGHTALYWYRQSLGQGLEFLIYFQGNSAPDKSGLPSDRFSAERTGGSVSTLTIQRTQQEDSAVYLCASSPYSEWSTEAFFGQGTRLTVV.

Ten or more counts support this clonotype. The chain recombines TRBV7-9 with TRBJ1-2; D is unresolved. The CDR3 consists of 13 residues. V dropped 2 bases and J dropped 2 bases, with 6 bases sitting between them. Germline V gene sequence: CDR1 SEHNR, CDR2 FQNEAQ (reference sequence). The CDR3 is CASSLYGNYGYTF. The CDR3 nucleotides are TGTGCCAGCAGCTTATACGGGAACTATGGCTACACCTTC.

In the case of this clonotype: At one of its ends the junction is not consistent with the germline gene, which may arise from a read error. V usage is TRBV6-2 or TRBV6-3 and J usage is TRBJ1-5; no clear D. The CDR3 covers 16 residues. Germline CDR1 MNHEY, CDR2 SVGEGT. The CDR3 bases are TGTGCCTGCAGTTACCTGGTCGGAGATAGCAATCAGCCCCAGCATTTT. It encodes CACSYLVGDSNQPQHF.